This T cell receptor (beta chain) was found in a study of T cell responses to AZD1222 COVID-19 vaccine. Comments on this clone: The antigen is unknown.

Broader study findings: The number of AZD1222 recipients seropositive at baseline was only 6 or 7. Vaccination with two AZD1222 doses was followed by a rise in Spike-specific TCR breadth and depth. Donors in the cohort were predominantly white British and more often female, and clonal diversity was possibly underestimated.

Only in-frame clones appear in the TCRdb table, and some are missing; sequencing was by immunoSEQ multiplex PCR. Recorded for this sample: over 120,000 clones. Trimming shortened V by 3 bases and J by 2 bases, and 17 bases separated the two germline ends. This CDR3 is built from 16 residues. Per germline, CDR1 SGHNT and CDR2 YYREEE (reference sequence). This sequence originates from an adult in good health. The chain joins TRBV5-4 to TRBJ1-2, with D tentatively TRBD1 (6 bases). The sequenced material came from peripheral blood. The CDR3 here is CASSSAPITGNYGYTF. The DNA of the CDR3 is TGTGCCAGCAGCTCGGCCCCAATCACAGGGAACTATGGCTACACCTTC.